A single sample gave rise to the 20 T cell receptor beta chains below, sequenced in a study of T cell responses to AZD1222 COVID-19 vaccine. Profiled with immunoSEQ multiplex PCR; TCRdb holds only in-frame clones, not every one. The data contain approximately 60,000 clones, 84% of them singletons. The sequences come from peripheral blood, collected on day 0 of AZD1222 vaccination. These receptors all come from an adult in good health.

The chain combines TRBV13 with TRBJ1-2, with 7 positions matching TRBD1. The junction had 8 bases not matched to a gene; V was cut back by 5 bases and J by 5 bases. CDR3 length equals 14 residues. Germline V CDR1 and CDR2: PRHDT, FYEKMQ (reference sequence). CDR3 in amino acids: CASSNNRGRYGYTF. The DNA for the CDR3 is TGTGCCAGCAGCAATAACAGGGGCCGTTATGGCTACACCTTC.

This clone has only a few counts. V usage is TRBV4-3 and J usage is TRBJ1-5; the D gene is possibly TRBD1 (5 bases). The CDR3 has 15 amino acids. The germline CDR1 and CDR2 sequences are LGHNA and YSLEER. Trimming shortened V by 0 bases and J by 6 bases, and 12 bases separated the two germline ends. The CDR3 spells CASSQENQGRQPQHF. The CDR3 region has the DNA TGCGCCAGCAGCCAAGAGAACCAGGGACGTCAGCCCCAGCATTTT.

The chain employs TRBV19 and TRBJ2-7; weak D call: TRBD2 (5 bases). The germline CDR1 and CDR2 sequences are LNHDA and SQIVND (reference sequence). The CDR3 sequence is 14 residues long. Between the trimmed V and J ends, which lost 5 bases and 7 bases, there was a span of 18 bases. The CDR3 protein is CASSPRGPLGEQYF. The CDR3 bases are TGTGCCAGTAGTCCCCGGGGTCCTTTGGGTGAGCAGTACTTC. The entire variable domain, with the rest obtained from reference TRBV19 and TRBJ2-7, is as follows: DGGITQSPKYLFRKEGQNVTLSCEQNLNHDAMYWYRQDPGQGLRLIYYSQIVNDFQKGDIAEGYSVSREKKESFPLTVTSAQKNPTAFYLCASSPRGPLGEQYFGPGTRLTVT.

This clone showed up just a few times. The J gene is TRBJ1-2, the V gene TRBV27, with D unresolved. This CDR3 region has 13 residues. Germline loops: CDR1 MNHEY, CDR2 SMNVEV (reference sequence). V lost 7 bases and J lost 0, with 9 bases in between. CDR3 sequence: CASKSETNYGYTF. DNA of the CDR3: TGTGCCAGCAAGTCCGAGACTAACTATGGCTACACCTTC.

This CDR3 reads CASSSQTSGGLGEQFF. CDR3 DNA: TGCGCCAGCAGCAGTCAGACTAGCGGGGGACTCGGTGAGCAGTTCTTC. The chain joins TRBV5-1 to TRBJ2-1; 12 positions match TRBD2. Trimming at V came to 4 bases and at J to 9 bases, leaving 11 bases not matched to a gene. This CDR3 comprises 16 residues. Germline assignment: CDR1 SGHRS and CDR2 YFSETQ.

The chain uses TRBV2 and TRBJ1-2; 7 nucleotides align to TRBD1. The CDR3 covers 14 residues. J gave up 3 bases and V 6 bases, and 7 bases lay outside the gene matches. CDR1 SNHLY and CDR2 FYNNEI come from the germline V gene. The CDR3 loop reads CASRRRQGDYGYTF. The CDR3 DNA reads as TGTGCCAGCAGGAGAAGACAGGGCGACTATGGCTACACCTTC.

V gene TRBV7-3 combines with J gene TRBJ2-3; no reliable D call. CDR1 is SGHTA, CDR2 FQGTGA, per germline. Trimming cost V 2 bases and J 1 base, with 13 bases left between them. CDR3 size: 16 residues. The DNA of the CDR3 is TGTGCCAGCAGCTTAGGGGTTAGTGATCGCACAGATACGCAGTATTTT. Translating it yields CASSLGVSDRTDTQYF. Full variable domain (remainder filled in from reference TRBV7-3 and TRBJ2-3): GAGVSQTPSNKVTEKGKYVELRCDPISGHTALYWYRQSLGQGPEFLIYFQGTGAADDSGLPNDRFFAVRPEGSVSTLKIQRTERGDSAVYLCASSLGVSDRTDTQYFGPGTRLTVL.

The CDR3 DNA is TGTGCCAGTAGTAGTCCAAGGAACGACATTCACACTGAAGCTTTCTTT. It codes for CASSSPRNDIHTEAFF. J is TRBJ1-1 and V is TRBV19; D is unclear. The CDR3 has 16 amino acids. Trimming left V 4 bases short and J 3 bases short, with 18 bases between. Per germline, CDR1 LNHDA and CDR2 SQIVND (reference sequence).

This clone occurred once. The chain couples TRBV5-4 to TRBJ1-1; TRBD1 might be the D (6 bases). The CDR3 extends over 13 amino acids. Trimming removed 2 bases from V and 6 bases from J, with 11 bases in between. Germline V gives CDR1 SGHNT, CDR2 YYREEE (reference sequence). The CDR3 DNA follows: TGTGCCAGCAGCTTAACAGGGTTGGCTGAAGCTTTCTTT. Protein sequence: CASSLTGLAEAFF.

The chain combines TRBV12-3 or TRBV12-4 with TRBJ1-2; D gene unclear. V lost 5 bases to trimming and J lost 5 bases, with 12 bases between them. The CDR3 sequence is 13 residues long. CDR3 bases: TGTGCCAGCAGTCAGACTAGGGAGTATGGCTACACCTTC. Translating gives CASSQTREYGYTF.

The J gene is TRBJ2-1, the V gene TRBV25-1; 9 bases are a match to TRBD2. Germline V gene data show CDR1 as MGHDK and CDR2 as SYGVNS. J gave up 6 bases and V 4 bases, and 16 bases lay outside the gene matches. This CDR3 comprises 18 residues. The chain's CDR3 is CASSVGGREVRGFNEQFF. In DNA, the CDR3 is TGTGCCAGCAGTGTTGGCGGGAGGGAAGTCCGGGGTTTCAATGAGCAGTTCTTC.

This clone occurred a few times. The chain is built from TRBV5-8 and TRBJ1-2, with 7 bases aligning to TRBD1. The CDR3 length is 14 residues. J was trimmed by 3 bases and V by 0 bases; bases with no gene match: 2. Per the germline V gene, CDR1 is SGHTS and CDR2 is YDEGEE. CDR3 sequence (DNA): TGTGCCAGCAGCTTGGGGGACAGAGACTATGGCTACACCTTC. This translates into CASSLGDRDYGYTF.

This chain joins TRBV6-5 and TRBJ1-5; D is perhaps TRBD1 (6 bases). CDR1 MNHEY and CDR2 SVGAGI come from the germline V gene. Trimming stripped 4 bases from V and 5 bases from J, with 15 bases between. This CDR3 contains 15 residues. The CDR3: CASSSLQGKDQPQHF. Here the CDR3 DNA reads TGTGCCAGCAGTTCCCTACAGGGTAAGGATCAGCCCCAGCATTTT.

This clone has only one observation. The chain joins TRBV12-3 or TRBV12-4 to TRBJ1-2; D remains ambiguous. This CDR3 region has 12 residues. V was shortened by 3 bases and J by 6 bases, with 8 bases between the two germline ends. Written as DNA, the CDR3 is TGTGCCAGCAGTTTCTCGCAGAATGGCTACACCTTC. Translation gives CASSFSQNGYTF.

This chain connects TRBV6-2 or TRBV6-3 to TRBJ2-3; TRBD2 aligns across 9 bases. Germline V gene sequence: CDR1 MNHEY, CDR2 SVGEGT. V shed 0 bases, J shed 5 bases, and the junction held 6 bases outside the gene matches. The CDR3 length is 16 residues. This chain's CDR3 is CASSYSGGRARDTQYF. CDR3 DNA sequence: TGTGCCAGCAGTTACTCGGGCGGGAGGGCCAGAGATACGCAGTATTTT.

This sequence joins TRBV6-5 and TRBJ1-2; 8 bases align to TRBD1. V was pared by 5 bases and J by 4 bases, with 3 bases of the junction left unmatched. The CDR3 has 13 amino acids. CDR1 is MNHEY and CDR2 is SVGAGI in the germline V gene. The CDR3 sequence is CASSTGTGYGYTF. CDR3 DNA sequence: TGTGCCAGCAGTACCGGGACAGGCTATGGCTACACCTTC.

V gene TRBV28 combines with J gene TRBJ2-7; 7 nucleotides match TRBD2. The CDR3 runs 17 residues. Germline loops: CDR1 MDHEN, CDR2 SYDVKM. V dropped 3 bases and J dropped 0; count of bases not matched to a gene: 11. The CDR3 region has the DNA TGTGCCAGCAGTTTGCCTGCGGGGGATACAGTCTCCTACGAGCAGTACTTC. As protein: CASSLPAGDTVSYEQYF.

The chain carries TRBV12-3 or TRBV12-4 and TRBJ1-2, with TRBD1 matching 7 bases. The V gene end was trimmed by 5 bases and the J gene end by 11 bases; junction bases not matched to a gene: 11. This CDR3 region has 13 residues. CDR3 nucleotide sequence: TGTGCCAGCAGTGGGACAGCCATATCAAGGTACACCTTC. Translation gives CASSGTAISRYTF.

The J gene is TRBJ1-2, the V gene TRBV7-9; D ambiguous. Germline CDR1 is SEHNR and CDR2 is FQNEAQ (reference sequence). Trimming left V 5 bases short and J 1 base short, with 5 bases between. The length of the CDR3 is 12 residues. CDR3 nucleotide sequence: TGTGCCAGCAGCCCCCTTAACTATGGCTACACCTTC. Translating it yields CASSPLNYGYTF.

The rearrangement uses TRBV28 and TRBJ2-7; D possibly corresponds to TRBD1 (6 bases). Trimming pared 6 bases from V and 1 base from J, leaving 13 bases between. CDR1 MDHEN and CDR2 SYDVKM come from the germline V gene. CDR3 length: 14 amino acids. This chain's CDR3 is CASRYRVGSYEQYF. CDR3 coding DNA: TGTGCCAGCAGGTACAGGGTAGGGTCCTACGAGCAGTACTTC.